Listed here are 26 T cell receptor beta chains from one sample, sequenced in a study of post-analysis software for immune sequencing data. General study findings and limits: Roughly five TRBV segments appeared more often in patients than in controls, and TRBV5-6, TRBV5-1 and TRBV20-1 were among these.

Prepared TCR beta cDNA libraries contained unique molecular identifiers. TCRdb passed the PCR reads through MiXCR, listing each CDR3 protein once. The repertoire has about 540,000 distinct CDR3 sequences, around 31% of them found once; the top ten carry about 5.6%. These receptors have no identified antigens. Sequencing was done on a sample of blood. Receptors originate from a girl under 18 with multiple sclerosis.

To note about this clonotype: One junction end disagrees with the germline gene, perhaps due to a read error. V gene TRBV4-1 combines with J gene TRBJ2-1; D call uncertain. Per germline, CDR1 MGHRA and CDR2 YSYEKL. This CDR3 comprises 14 residues. The CDR3: CASSLQSGYNERFF. CDR3 in DNA: TGCGCCAGCAGCCTCCAAAGTGGGTACAATGAGCGGTTCTTC.

In the case of this clonotype: A single base separates this from a much larger clone, so it may be a read error. CDR3 coding DNA: TGTGCCATCAGTGAGTCGACAGGGGAGTGGAAGACCCAGTACTTC. Translating gives CAISESTGEWKTQYF. The chain employs TRBV10-3 and TRBJ2-5; TRBD1 agrees at 8 bases. The germline V gene encodes CDR1 ENHRY and CDR2 SYGVKD. The CDR3 is 15 residues long. J lost 6 bases, V lost 0 bases, and 6 bases had no gene match.

This chain connects TRBV28 to TRBJ1-4, with 7 bases aligning to TRBD1. The length of the CDR3 is 13 residues. V dropped 6 bases and J dropped 11; count of bases not matched to a gene: 9. Germline CDR1 reads MDHEN; CDR2 reads SYDVKM. CDR3 DNA sequence: TGTGCCAGCAGGGATAGGACAGGCGGGAAACTGTTTTTT. Translating it yields CASRDRTGGKLFF.

The rearrangement links TRBV7-2 to TRBJ2-1; 11 nucleotides align to TRBD2. TRBJ2-7 explains the end of the DNA better; the J call may be wrong. CDR1 and CDR2 from the germline V gene are SGHTA and FQGNSA. CDR3 length: 15 amino acids. The CDR3 nucleotides are TGTGCCAGCAGCTTAGAAACTAGCGGGGGCAATGAGCAGTACTTC. It yields the protein CASSLETSGGNEQYF.

This clonotype was recorded many times. The chain is built from TRBV6-5 and TRBJ2-7, with TRBD1 matching 9 bases. This CDR3 spans 13 amino acids. From germline, CDR1 is MNHEY and CDR2 SVGAGI. J lost 2 bases, V lost 11 bases, and 7 bases had no gene match. The CDR3 reads CAGGQGPPYEQYF. CDR3 coding DNA: TGTGCCGGTGGACAGGGGCCACCCTACGAGCAGTACTTC.

The V gene is TRBV6-5, the J gene TRBJ1-2, with TRBD1 identical over 9 bases. CDR3 length: 16 amino acids. Germline-derived CDR1 and CDR2 are MNHEY and SVGAGI. Trimming cost V 0 bases and J 3 bases; bases outside gene matches: 5. This chain's CDR3 is CASSYSTTGGDYGYTF. The CDR3 DNA follows: TGTGCCAGCAGTTACTCGACAACAGGGGGCGACTATGGCTACACCTTC.

The sample holds a few counts of this clonotype. The chain recombines TRBV20-1 with TRBJ2-1; a possible D gene is TRBD2 (5 bases). Per the germline V gene, CDR1 is DFQATT and CDR2 is SNEGSKA (reference sequence). The V and J ends lost 5 bases and 10 bases respectively, with 18 bases between them. CDR3 length equals 13 residues. CDR3 loop: CSASPHLGGEQFF. As DNA, the CDR3 is TGCAGTGCTTCCCCCCACCTTGGCGGGGAGCAGTTCTTC.

This clonotype was observed a handful of times. The rearrangement joins TRBV20-1 to TRBJ2-5; the D gene could be TRBD1 or TRBD2 (5 bases each). The CDR3 is 14 amino acids. The germline gives CDR1 DFQATT, CDR2 SNEGSKA (reference sequence). Trimming removed 5 bases from V and 4 bases from J, with 17 bases in between. The CDR3 loop reads CSAFPGPVRETQYF. CDR3 DNA: TGCAGTGCTTTCCCGGGGCCGGTCCGAGAGACCCAGTACTTC.

The chain joins TRBV20-1 to TRBJ2-3; D may match TRBD1 or TRBD2 (5 bases each). The V gene lost 4 bases and the J gene lost 2 bases, with 16 bases spanning the gap. Germline values: CDR1 DFQATT, CDR2 SNEGSKA (reference sequence). CDR3 length: 15 residues. Written as DNA, the CDR3 is TGCAGTGCTAATCTAGCTAGGGGACCCACAGATACGCAGTATTTT. Its translation is CSANLARGPTDTQYF.

The chain recombines TRBV15 with TRBJ2-1, with D maybe TRBD2 (6 bases). Per germline, CDR1 LNHNV and CDR2 YYDKDF (reference sequence). Trimming took 4 bases from V and 0 from J, leaving 13 bases between them. CDR3 length: 16 amino acids. The CDR3 region is CATSTGRESSYNEQFF. Here the CDR3 DNA reads TGTGCCACCAGCACGGGACGGGAGAGCTCCTACAATGAGCAGTTCTTC.

For this clonotype: The junction differs from germline at one of its ends, possibly a read error. The chain employs TRBV7-9 and TRBJ1-2; weak D call: TRBD1 (5 bases). This CDR3 has 14 amino acids. CDR1 and CDR2 (germline): SEHNR, FQNEAQ (reference sequence). The CDR3 protein is CASSAFGQSYGHTF. Written as DNA, the CDR3 is TGTGCCAGCAGCGCATTCGGACAATCCTATGGCCACACCTTC.

J is TRBJ2-7 and V is TRBV28, with D uncertain. Germline values: CDR1 MDHEN, CDR2 SYDVKM. The CDR3 runs to 14 residues. Trimming pared 2 bases from V and 3 bases from J, leaving 11 bases between. CDR3 in amino acids: CASSLADGNYEQYF. In DNA form, the CDR3 reads TGTGCCAGCAGTTTAGCGGACGGAAACTACGAGCAGTACTTC.

As regards this clonotype: A clone one base away is much larger, so this may be a read error. The CDR3 bases are TGCAGTGCTAGAGCCCAGTACCGAGAGACCCAGTACTTC. It codes for CSARAQYRETQYF. The V call is TRBV20-1, the J call TRBJ2-5, with D unresolved. The germline V and J ends were trimmed by 1 base and 4 bases, with 10 bases remaining between them. Germline V lookup: CDR1 DFQATT, CDR2 SNEGSKA (reference sequence). The CDR3 spans 13 residues.

This clonotype turned up a few times. The chain is built from TRBV6-2 or TRBV6-3 and TRBJ2-2; 8 positions agree with TRBD2. Germline CDR1 and CDR2: MNHEY and SVGEGT. V shed 6 bases, J shed 0 bases, and the junction held 9 bases outside the gene matches. The CDR3 consists of 17 residues. In DNA form, the CDR3 reads TGTGCCAGCAGCTCCACTAGAGCGGGGGCGAACACCGGGGAGCTGTTTTTT. This sequence encodes CASSSTRAGANTGELFF.

The rearrangement joins TRBV25-1 to TRBJ1-2, with a possible D match to TRBD1 (6 bases). Between the trimmed V and J ends, which lost 9 bases and 8 bases, there was a span of 13 bases. CDR3 length: 11 residues. In germline, CDR1 is MGHDK, CDR2 SYGVNS. The CDR3: CASTAGVGYTF. The CDR3 nucleotides read TGTGCCAGTACCGCAGGGGTGGGCTACACCTTC.

This clonotype was seen repeatedly, ten times or more. V usage is TRBV15 and J usage is TRBJ2-3; 8 bases align to TRBD2. V lost 11 bases to trimming and J lost 1 base; unmatched junction nucleotides: 2. Germline CDR1 is LNHNV and CDR2 is YYDKDF (reference sequence). The CDR3 totals 12 residues. The CDR3 protein is CASGGGTDTQYF. The CDR3 DNA is TGTGCCTCCGGGGGGGGCACAGATACGCAGTATTTT.

CDR3 residues: CSARDPLAGEETQYF. The CDR3 DNA follows: TGCAGTGCTAGAGACCCCCTGGCGGGGGAAGAGACCCAGTACTTC. The J gene is TRBJ2-5, the V gene TRBV20-1; TRBD2 agrees at 7 bases. The CDR3 runs 15 residues. The germline V gene has CDR1 DFQATT and CDR2 SNEGSKA (reference sequence). V lost 0 bases, J lost 3 bases, and 7 bases stayed unmatched.

V is TRBV3-1 and J is TRBJ1-1; the match to TRBD1 covers 7 bases. CDR3 length equals 15 residues. Germline loops: CDR1 LGHDT, CDR2 YNNKEL (reference sequence). The ends lost 4 bases at V and 0 bases at J; junction bases unmatched: 5. CDR3 bases: TGTGCCAGCAGCCTCCCCGGGACAGTGAACACTGAAGCTTTCTTT. This codes for CASSLPGTVNTEAFF.

In its sample, this clonotype was seen a few times. The chain couples TRBV12-3 or TRBV12-4 to TRBJ2-7; 7 bases match TRBD2. Unmatched junction bases numbered 3, after V lost 3 bases and J lost 1 base. The CDR3 contains 14 residues. This CDR3 reads CASSLASGSYEQYF. The CDR3 DNA reads TGTGCCAGCAGTTTGGCTAGCGGTTCCTACGAGCAGTACTTC.

The sample holds a few counts of this clonotype. The V gene is TRBV4-1, the J gene TRBJ1-2; D is unclear. The CDR3 consists of 16 residues. V lost 0 bases and J 4 bases, leaving 15 bases between the germline ends. In germline, CDR1 is MGHRA, CDR2 YSYEKL. The DNA for the CDR3 is TGCGCCAGCAGCCAAGATCCATCGGGGATTGGCTATGGCTACACCTTC. Its protein product is CASSQDPSGIGYGYTF.

This clonotype occurred a few times. V usage is TRBV2 and J usage is TRBJ2-3; 7 bases are a match to TRBD1. This CDR3 has 15 residues. V was clipped by 9 bases and J by 4 bases; unmatched bases: 13. CDR1 and CDR2 (germline): SNHLY, FYNNEI. This CDR3 is CASQGPTGPADTQYF. The CDR3 region has the DNA TGTGCCAGTCAGGGGCCGACAGGGCCCGCAGATACGCAGTATTTT.

The sample holds a few counts of this clonotype. At one boundary the junction diverges from the germline segment, which might be a read error. The V call is TRBV4-1, the J call TRBJ1-1; D might be TRBD1 (5 bases). Germline V gene data show CDR1 as MGHRA and CDR2 as YSYEKL. This CDR3 comprises 16 residues. The CDR3 DNA is TGCGCTAGCAGCCAAGAGCCAGGGCTCATGAACACTGAAGCTTTCTTT. Protein sequence: CASSQEPGLMNTEAFF.

The table lists this clonotype with a few counts. The rearrangement links TRBV29-1 to TRBJ2-4, with D possibly TRBD2 on 7 matching bases. The CDR3 loop spans 13 amino acids. V was clipped by 7 bases and J by 6 bases, with 16 bases between them. The germline CDR1 and CDR2 sequences are SQVTM and ANQGSEA. The CDR3 DNA is TGCAGCGCCGGCTGGGAGGGGGGAAACATTCAGTACTTC. This codes for CSAGWEGGNIQYF.

The chain uses TRBV5-6 and TRBJ2-2, with D possibly being TRBD1 or TRBD2 (5 bases each). The germline V and J ends were trimmed by 3 bases and 6 bases, with 15 bases remaining between them. Germline V gene data show CDR1 as SGHDT and CDR2 as YYEEEE. CDR3 length: 15 residues. CDR3 DNA: TGTGCCAGCAGCTCCGGACATGGGACGTCCGGGGAGCTGTTTTTT. It is translated as CASSSGHGTSGELFF. Supplemented by reference TRBV5-6 and TRBJ2-2, the full variable domain reads DAGVTQSPTHLIKTRGQQVTLRCSPKSGHDTVSWYQQALGQGPQFIFQYYEEEERQRGNFPDRFSGHQFPNYSSELNVNALLLGDSALYLCASSSGHGTSGELFFGEGSRLTVL.

This clonotype was detected a few times. This rearrangement joins TRBV7-6 to TRBJ2-3; tentatively, D is TRBD2 (6 bases). The germline CDR1 and CDR2 sequences are SGHVS and FNYEAQ. V lost 7 bases, J lost 1 base, and 12 bases lay in between. The CDR3 sequence is 14 residues long. The CDR3 reads CASTPTRGTDTQYF. In nucleotides, the CDR3 is TGTGCCAGCACCCCGACTAGGGGCACAGATACGCAGTATTTT.

CDR3 nucleotides: TGCGCCAGCAGCTTGGCAGGAGAAACTTACAATGAGCAGTTCTTC. Its translation is CASSLAGETYNEQFF. The genes are TRBV5-1 and TRBJ2-1; D is ambiguous. This CDR3 spans 15 amino acids. CDR1 SGHRS and CDR2 YFSETQ come from the germline V gene. V was cut by 0 bases and J by 4 bases, with 11 bases left in between.